This T cell receptor beta chain originates from a study of shared clonotypes between healthy human individuals. Overall study findings and caveats: Naive subsets generally had larger estimated richness than memory subsets. Shared clonotypes across all four donors exceeded non-shared ones in generation probability. Large sequencing depth failed to make sorted-subset sequencing complete, rarefaction showed.

Comments on this clone: Its specificity is not known.

Deletions cut 0 bases from V and 3 bases from J, with 12 bases between. The germline V gene has CDR1 SGDLS and CDR2 YYNGEE. CDR3 length: 16 amino acids. This was a deep-level run. TCRdb keeps only in-frame clones here, not all; method: immunoSEQ multiplex PCR. The table has some 2,500,000 clones, 80% to 95% seen once. The sample comprised naive CD4+ T cells from PBMCs. Specified subset: CD45RA+ positively selected. The chain recombines TRBV9 with TRBJ2-2, with D tentatively TRBD2 (6 bases). The receptor's source is a man between 18 and 29 years old in good health. Some clones in this sample may be carry-over from other donors' samples. This CDR3 reads CASSVGVGEDTGELFF. The CDR3 coding sequence is TGTGCCAGCAGCGTAGGGGTCGGGGAGGACACCGGGGAGCTGTTTTTT.